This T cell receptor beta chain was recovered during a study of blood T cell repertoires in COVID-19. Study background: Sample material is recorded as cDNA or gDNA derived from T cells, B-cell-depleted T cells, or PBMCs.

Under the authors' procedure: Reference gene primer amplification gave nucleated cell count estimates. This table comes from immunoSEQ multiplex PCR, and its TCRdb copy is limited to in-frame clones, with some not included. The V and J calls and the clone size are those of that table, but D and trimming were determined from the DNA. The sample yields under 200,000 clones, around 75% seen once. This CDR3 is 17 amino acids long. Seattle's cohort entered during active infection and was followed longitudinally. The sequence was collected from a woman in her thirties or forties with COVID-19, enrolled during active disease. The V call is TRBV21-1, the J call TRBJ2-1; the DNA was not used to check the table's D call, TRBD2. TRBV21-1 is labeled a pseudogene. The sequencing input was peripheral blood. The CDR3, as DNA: TGTGCCAGCAGCAAACCGGCGGGACTAGCGGGACTAGATGAGCAGTTCTTC. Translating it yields CASSKPAGLAGLDEQFF.